The T cell receptor (beta chain) under discussion was sequenced for a study of shared clonotypes between healthy human individuals. V was clipped by 2 bases and J by 5 bases; unmatched bases: 2. There are 15 residues in the CDR3. CDR1 is SGHAT, CDR2 FQNNGV, per germline. Repertoires were generated with immunoSEQ multiplex PCR, while TCRdb's copy carries only in-frame clones and drops some. This sample carries about a million clones, roughly 80% of them seen once, and the ten largest clones take 0.7% to 0.95%. Sequenced: memory CD4+ T cells from PBMCs. Subset of the sample: CD45RA-negative fraction. This clonotype was sampled from a man between 18 and 35 years old in good health. Some clones in this sample may be carry-over from other donors' samples. This sequence joins TRBV11-2 and TRBJ2-2; 10 nucleotides match TRBD2. Here the CDR3 DNA reads TGTGCCAGCAGCTTAAGTAGCGGGAGGACCGGGGAGCTGTTTTTT. Translating gives CASSLSSGRTGELFF.